This T cell receptor beta chain stems from a study of neurological immune-mediated disorders. The CDR3 has 13 amino acids. Trimming stripped 2 bases from V and 1 base from J, with 6 bases between. The germline V gene has CDR1 LNHDA and CDR2 SQIVND (reference sequence). TCRdb independently ran MiXCR on the 5' RACE reads; one entry per CDR3 protein. The sample has around 80,000 distinct CDR3 sequences, approximately 10% seen once. Study-wide results and caveats: Subjects shared no identical expanded-clone CDR3 amino acid sequences, suggesting private TCR-beta repertoires in all groups.

This clonotype was seen ten or more times. Its antigen remains unidentified. The V call is TRBV19, the J call TRBJ2-7; no definite D call. This sequence was found in a man in his forties in good health. The sequenced sample was PBMCs. Written as DNA, the CDR3 is TGTGCCAGTAGTATAACAGTTTCCTACGAGCAGTACTTC. This gives the protein CASSITVSYEQYF.